This T cell receptor beta chain was observed in a study of early T cells in non-severe SARS-CoV-2 infection. Attachment of unique molecular identifiers was made to individual cDNA molecules. TCRdb processed the 5' RACE reads anew with MiXCR; each CDR3 protein has one entry. Among 69,000 or so distinct CDR3 sequences listed, about 13% were seen once. This clonotype was seen many times. Germline assignment: CDR1 SEHNR and CDR2 FQNEAQ (reference sequence). The CDR3 is 13 residues long. V gave up 1 base and J gave up 5 bases, with 8 bases separating them. Sequences were obtained from whole blood. The clonotype originates from an adult who was a healthcare worker with PCR-confirmed SARS-CoV-2 infection or an uninfected control (not recorded which). This chain uses TRBV7-9 with TRBJ2-5; D possibly corresponds to TRBD1 (6 bases). This CDR3 is CASSLGGLETQYF. The CDR3 nucleotides read TGTGCCAGCAGCTTAGGGGGGCTGGAGACCCAGTACTTC. Looking up the rest from reference TRBV7-9 and TRBJ2-5 gives the full variable domain: DTGVSQNPRHKITKRGQNVTFRCDPISEHNRLYWYRQTLGQGPEFLTYFQNEAQLEKSRLLSDRFSAERPKGSFSTLEIQRTEQGDSAMYLCASSLGGLETQYFGPGTRLLVL.